This is a list of T cell receptor beta chains from one sample in a study of blood T cell repertoires in COVID-19. The assay was immunoSEQ multiplex PCR, and TCRdb's table has in-frame clones only and misses some. The sample carries more than 95,000 clones, approximately 80% recorded once. Sample: peripheral blood. The receptors stem from a man aged 60-69 years with acute or convalescent COVID-19. Both conserved end residues are part of each CDR3. The D gene is left open where the match is weak. A clone size is listed for some rows: how often the clone was seen (once, few, many), or a class if it is expanded.

NA	NA	TRBV5-1	TRBJ1-6	CASSLQGGTALHF	TGCGCCAGCAGCTTGCAAGGAGGAACGGCCCTCCACTTT
NA	NA	TRBV19	TRBJ1-5	CASSMSGYSNQPQHF	TGTGCCAGTAGTATGTCAGGGTATAGCAATCAGCCCCAGCATTTT
TRBD1	once	TRBV19	TRBJ2-7	CASSISGGLYEQYF	TGTGCCAGTAGTATATCAGGGGGCCTCTACGAGCAGTACTTC
TRBD2	NA	TRBV7-3	TRBJ2-7	CASSPSPGLFYEQYF	TGTGCCAGCAGCCCCTCACCGGGACTATTTTACGAGCAGTACTTC
TRBD1	NA	TRBV2	TRBJ2-2	CASSESGQGYTGELFF	TGTGCCAGCAGTGAATCGGGACAGGGGTACACCGGGGAGCTGTTTTTT
TRBD2	NA	TRBV9	TRBJ2-1	CASSVAGGSNYNEQFF	TGTGCCAGCAGCGTAGCGGGCGGGAGTAACTACAATGAGCAGTTCTTC
NA	NA	TRBV5-4	TRBJ2-7	CASSRSGAVSYEQYF	TGTGCCAGCAGCCGCTCGGGAGCAGTCTCCTACGAGCAGTACTTC
NA	many	TRBV6-1	TRBJ1-5	CASSQEPTGSIQPQHF	TGTGCCAGCAGTCAAGAGCCCACAGGGTCTATTCAGCCCCAGCATTTT
TRBD1	NA	TRBV24-1	TRBJ1-4	CATSLGTGGLEKLFF	TGTGCCACCAGTTTGGGGACAGGGGGCCTTGAAAAACTGTTTTTT
TRBD1	NA	TRBV27	TRBJ1-2	CASRGQGNGYTF	TGTGCCAGCAGAGGACAGGGGAATGGCTACACCTTC
NA	NA	TRBV5-8	TRBJ1-2	CASVRGYGYTF	TGTGCCAGCGTACGGGGATATGGCTACACCTTC
TRBD1	once	TRBV7-9	TRBJ1-6	CASSLSYRGRGSPLHF	TGTGCCAGCAGCTTATCCTACAGGGGGCGAGGTTCACCCCTCCACTTT
NA	NA	TRBV29-1	TRBJ1-5	CSVGDSQYQPQHF	TGCAGCGTTGGAGACAGTCAGTATCAGCCCCAGCATTTT
TRBD1	NA	TRBV5-1	TRBJ2-1	CASSLVLPGQGADEQFF	TGCGCCAGCAGCTTGGTATTGCCGGGACAGGGGGCGGATGAGCAGTTCTTC
NA	many	TRBV6-6	TRBJ1-1	CASSYSIRETEAFF	TGTGCCAGCAGTTACTCCATCAGGGAAACTGAAGCTTTCTTT
NA	NA	TRBV5-1	TRBJ1-6	CASSGSGNSPLHF	TGCGCCAGCAGCGGGAGTGGGAATTCACCCCTCCACTTT
NA	NA	TRBV6-2/TRBV6-3	TRBJ2-7	CASSYNSARAGYEQYF	TGTGCCAGCAGTTACAACTCGGCGCGGGCTGGCTACGAGCAGTACTTC
NA	once	TRBV12-3/TRBV12-4	TRBJ2-7	CASSLSLYEQYF	TGTGCCAGCAGTTTATCCCTTTACGAGCAGTACTTC
TRBD1	NA	TRBV7-6	TRBJ2-7	CASSRLGQGAGEQYF	TGTGCCAGCAGCCGGCTGGGACAGGGGGCAGGGGAGCAGTACTTC
NA	NA	TRBV19	TRBJ1-6	CASRLGEGGSPLHF	TGTGCCAGTCGCCTCGGTGAGGGCGGGTCACCCCTCCACTTT
TRBD1	NA	TRBV12-3/TRBV12-4	TRBJ1-3	CASSGQGGNTIYF	TGTGCCAGCAGTGGACAGGGAGGAAACACCATATATTTT
NA	NA	TRBV28	TRBJ1-4	CASSPRVGRNEKLFF	TGTGCCAGCAGTCCGAGGGTGGGAAGAAATGAAAAACTGTTTTTT
TRBD1	NA	TRBV28	TRBJ1-5	CASSPDRGNSNQPQHF	TGTGCCAGCAGCCCTGACAGGGGGAATAGCAATCAGCCCCAGCATTTT
NA	NA	TRBV9	TRBJ2-1	CASSPRASADNEQFF	TGTGCCAGCAGCCCCAGGGCTAGCGCCGACAATGAGCAGTTCTTC
TRBD2	NA	TRBV25-1	TRBJ2-3	CASSLAGATDTQYF	TGTGCCAGCAGTCTAGCGGGAGCTACAGATACGCAGTATTTT
TRBD2	NA	TRBV9	TRBJ2-7	CASSPRLAGARLEQYF	TGTGCCAGCAGCCCCCGACTAGCGGGAGCCAGATTGGAGCAGTACTTC
NA	few	TRBV3-1/TRBV3-2	TRBJ2-3	CASSPERGDTQYF	TGTGCCAGCAGCCCTGAGCGAGGAGATACGCAGTATTTT
TRBD2	NA	TRBV4-2	TRBJ2-3	CASSQEAGTSGRRWRTQYF	TGTGCCAGCAGCCAAGAGGCCGGGACTAGCGGGAGGAGGTGGCGTACGCAGTATTTT
TRBD1	NA	TRBV5-1	TRBJ1-4	CASSSTGSTNEKLFF	TGCGCCAGCAGCTCGACAGGGTCAACTAATGAAAAACTGTTTTTT
NA	NA	TRBV19	TRBJ1-5	CASRAGQGRQPQHF	TGTGCCAGTAGAGCTGGACAAGGTAGGCAGCCCCAGCATTTT
NA	NA	TRBV10-1	TRBJ1-2	CASSESGSYGYTF	TGCGCCAGCAGTGAGTCCGGGAGCTATGGCTACACCTTC
NA	NA	TRBV19	TRBJ1-2	CASSPMGRGSRMGYTF	TGTGCCAGTAGTCCAATGGGTCGGGGGTCGCGTATGGGCTACACCTTC
NA	NA	TRBV27	TRBJ1-1	CASRQVRMNTEAFF	TGTGCCAGCAGACAGGTCAGGATGAACACTGAAGCTTTCTTT
TRBD2	NA	TRBV15	TRBJ2-5	CATSRAGQLWLAGGPETQYF	TGTGCCACCAGCAGAGCTGGACAGTTGTGGCTAGCGGGAGGGCCGGAGACCCAGTACTTC
NA	NA	TRBV14	TRBJ1-1	CASSLTRATEAFF	TGTGCCAGCAGCCTAACGAGGGCTACTGAAGCTTTCTTT
NA	once	TRBV7-2	TRBJ1-1	CASSVTGAGSEAFF	TGTGCCAGCAGCGTAACGGGAGCCGGCTCTGAAGCTTTCTTT
NA	NA	TRBV5-8	TRBJ2-2	CASSKNQGITGELFF	TGTGCCAGCAGTAAGAACCAGGGGATAACCGGGGAGCTGTTTTTT
TRBD1	NA	TRBV6-5	TRBJ2-1	CASSYQDRIYNEQFF	TGTGCCAGCAGTTACCAGGACAGGATCTACAATGAGCAGTTCTTC
TRBD2	NA	TRBV3-1/TRBV3-2	TRBJ2-7	CASSQDWREGREQYF	TGTGCCAGCAGCCAAGATTGGCGGGAGGGCCGCGAGCAGTACTTC
NA	NA	TRBV5-1	TRBJ1-4	CASSLLGDEKLFF	TGCGCCAGCAGCTTGTTAGGGGATGAAAAACTGTTTTTT
NA	few	TRBV4-1	TRBJ1-3	CASSQGDAGRNTIYF	TGCGCCAGCAGCCAAGGGGATGCAGGGAGAAACACCATATATTTT
NA	NA	TRBV14	TRBJ2-7	CASSRSDSYEQYF	TGTGCCAGCAGCCGATCAGATTCCTACGAGCAGTACTTC
NA	NA	TRBV5-1	TRBJ1-1	CASSREANMNTEAFF	TGCGCCAGCAGTCGTGAGGCGAATATGAACACTGAAGCTTTCTTT
NA	NA	TRBV15	TRBJ2-3	CATSRSGHPADTQYF	TGTGCCACCAGCAGATCGGGACATCCAGCAGATACGCAGTATTTT
TRBD1	NA	TRBV5-1	TRBJ1-5	CASSLAGQTNQPQHF	TGCGCCAGCAGCTTGGCGGGACAGACCAATCAGCCCCAGCATTTT
NA	NA	TRBV5-1	TRBJ2-7	CASSPSAYEQYF	TGCGCCAGCAGCCCTAGCGCCTACGAGCAGTACTTC
TRBD2	NA	TRBV30	TRBJ2-1	CAWGLAGYNEQFF	TGTGCCTGGGGACTAGCGGGTTACAATGAGCAGTTCTTC
TRBD2	NA	TRBV19	TRBJ2-3	CASSISAGAADTQYF	TGTGCCAGTAGTATTTCAGCGGGAGCAGCGGATACGCAGTATTTT
NA	NA	TRBV12-3/TRBV12-4	TRBJ2-2	CASSLSAGELFF	TGTGCCAGCAGTTTATCTGCCGGGGAGCTGTTTTTT
NA	NA	TRBV27	TRBJ2-3	CASSLLSPFSEEGLKDTQYF	TGTGCCAGTAGTTTATTATCACCGTTTTCAGAGGAGGGCCTCAAGGATACGCAGTATTTT
TRBD1	NA	TRBV29-1	TRBJ1-2	CSVGGQGKGYTF	TGCAGCGTTGGAGGACAGGGGAAAGGCTACACCTTC
TRBD1	few	TRBV18	TRBJ2-1	CASSPFGQDRPFHNEQFF	TGTGCCAGCTCCCCCTTTGGACAGGACAGACCTTTCCACAATGAGCAGTTCTTC
NA	NA	TRBV18	TRBJ2-5	CASSPLQGDQETQYF	TGTGCCAGCTCACCCCTGCAGGGTGACCAAGAGACCCAGTACTTC
NA	once	TRBV5-1	TRBJ1-1	CASSSTSMNTEAFF	TGCGCCAGCAGCTCAACTTCAATGAACACTGAAGCTTTCTTT
NA	few	TRBV18	TRBJ1-5	CASSPIGAFGQPQHF	TGTGCCAGCTCACCAATAGGGGCGTTCGGTCAGCCCCAGCATTTT
NA	NA	TRBV14	TRBJ2-7	CASSQDLGTHSYEQYF	TGTGCCAGCAGCCAAGATTTGGGGACACACTCCTACGAGCAGTACTTC
TRBD1	NA	TRBV9	TRBJ2-3	CASSVAPGQSDTQYF	TGTGCCAGCAGCGTAGCCCCGGGACAGTCAGATACGCAGTATTTT
NA	NA	TRBV7-9	TRBJ1-2	CASSLGFRLDYGYTF	TGTGCCAGCAGCTTAGGGTTCCGGTTAGACTATGGCTACACCTTC